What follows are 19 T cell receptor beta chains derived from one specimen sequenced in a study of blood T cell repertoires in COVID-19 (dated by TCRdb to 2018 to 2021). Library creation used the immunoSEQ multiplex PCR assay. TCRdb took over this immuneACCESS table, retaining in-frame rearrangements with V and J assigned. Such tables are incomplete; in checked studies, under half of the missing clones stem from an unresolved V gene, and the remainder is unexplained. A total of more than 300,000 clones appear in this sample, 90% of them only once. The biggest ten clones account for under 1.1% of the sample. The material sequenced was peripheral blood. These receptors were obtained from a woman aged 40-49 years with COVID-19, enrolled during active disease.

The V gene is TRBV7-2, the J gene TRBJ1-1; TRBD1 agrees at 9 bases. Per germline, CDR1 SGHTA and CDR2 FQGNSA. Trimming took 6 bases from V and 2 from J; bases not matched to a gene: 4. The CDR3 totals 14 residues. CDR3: CASSRQGVNTEAFF. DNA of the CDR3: TGTGCCAGCAGTCGACAGGGGGTTAACACTGAAGCTTTCTTT.

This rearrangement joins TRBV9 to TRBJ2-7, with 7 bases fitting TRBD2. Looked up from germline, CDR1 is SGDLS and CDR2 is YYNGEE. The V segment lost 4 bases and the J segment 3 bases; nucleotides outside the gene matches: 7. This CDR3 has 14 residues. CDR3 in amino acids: CASSTLTSSYEQYF. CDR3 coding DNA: TGTGCCAGCAGCACACTGACTAGCAGCTACGAGCAGTACTTC.

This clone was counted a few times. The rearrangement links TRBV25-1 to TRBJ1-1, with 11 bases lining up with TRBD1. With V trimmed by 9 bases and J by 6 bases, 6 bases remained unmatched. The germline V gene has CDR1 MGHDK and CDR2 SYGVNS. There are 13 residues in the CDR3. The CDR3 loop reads CASRGQGASEAFF. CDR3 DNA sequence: TGTGCCAGTCGAGGACAGGGGGCCTCTGAAGCTTTCTTT.

As DNA, the CDR3 is TGTGCCAGCAGCCAACGACAGCCGAATAATCAGCCCCAGCATTTT. Protein product: CASSQRQPNNQPQHF. This chain links TRBV6-2 or TRBV6-3 with TRBJ1-5; D possibly corresponds to TRBD1 (5 bases). CDR1 is MNHEY, CDR2 SVGEGT, per germline. The CDR3 spans 15 residues. Trimming left V 6 bases short and J 4 bases short, with 16 bases between.

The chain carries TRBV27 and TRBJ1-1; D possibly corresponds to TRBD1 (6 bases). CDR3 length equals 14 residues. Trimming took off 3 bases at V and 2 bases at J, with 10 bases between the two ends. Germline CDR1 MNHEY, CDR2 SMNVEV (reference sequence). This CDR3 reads CASSFRQANTEAFF. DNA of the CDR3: TGTGCCAGCAGTTTCCGACAGGCCAACACTGAAGCTTTCTTT.

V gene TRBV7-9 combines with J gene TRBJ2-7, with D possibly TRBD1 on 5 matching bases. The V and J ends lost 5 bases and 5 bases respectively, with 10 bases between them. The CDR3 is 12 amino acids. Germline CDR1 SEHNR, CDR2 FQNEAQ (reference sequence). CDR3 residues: CASSALGDEQYF. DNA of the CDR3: TGTGCCAGCAGCGCGCTAGGGGACGAGCAGTACTTC. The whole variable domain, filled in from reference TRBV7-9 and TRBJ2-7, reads DTGVSQNPRHKITKRGQNVTFRCDPISEHNRLYWYRQTLGQGPEFLTYFQNEAQLEKSRLLSDRFSAERPKGSFSTLEIQRTEQGDSAMYLCASSALGDEQYFGPGTRLTVT.

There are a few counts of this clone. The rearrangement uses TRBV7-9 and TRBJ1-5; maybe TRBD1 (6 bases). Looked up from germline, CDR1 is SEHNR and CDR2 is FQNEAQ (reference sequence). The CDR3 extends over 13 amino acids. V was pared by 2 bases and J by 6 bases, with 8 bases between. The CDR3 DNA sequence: TGTGCCAGCAGCTTACGGGGGGCTCAGCCCCAGCATTTT. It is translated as CASSLRGAQPQHF. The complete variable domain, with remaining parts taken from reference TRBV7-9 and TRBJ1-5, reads DTGVSQNPRHKITKRGQNVTFRCDPISEHNRLYWYRQTLGQGPEFLTYFQNEAQLEKSRLLSDRFSAERPKGSFSTLEIQRTEQGDSAMYLCASSLRGAQPQHFGDGTRLSIL.

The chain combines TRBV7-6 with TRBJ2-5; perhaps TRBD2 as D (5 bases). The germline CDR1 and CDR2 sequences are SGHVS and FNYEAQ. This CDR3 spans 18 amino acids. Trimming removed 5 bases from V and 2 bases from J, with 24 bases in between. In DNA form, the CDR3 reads TGTGCCAGCAGCCCCTCCGACTCGGCTAGCTCAGAGCAAGAGACCCAGTACTTC. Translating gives CASSPSDSASSEQETQYF.

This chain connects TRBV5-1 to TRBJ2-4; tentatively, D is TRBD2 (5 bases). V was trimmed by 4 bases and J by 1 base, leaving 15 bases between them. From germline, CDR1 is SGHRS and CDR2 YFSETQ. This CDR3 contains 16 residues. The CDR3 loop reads CASSPGLPGAKNIQYF. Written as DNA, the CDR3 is TGCGCCAGCAGCCCCGGACTCCCCGGGGCCAAAAACATTCAGTACTTC.

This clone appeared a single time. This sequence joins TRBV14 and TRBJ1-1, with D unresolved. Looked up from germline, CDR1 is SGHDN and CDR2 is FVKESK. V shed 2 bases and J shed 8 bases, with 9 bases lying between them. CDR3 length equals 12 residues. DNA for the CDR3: TGTGCCAGCAGCCAACACCCCAGGGAAGCTTTCTTT. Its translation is CASSQHPREAFF.

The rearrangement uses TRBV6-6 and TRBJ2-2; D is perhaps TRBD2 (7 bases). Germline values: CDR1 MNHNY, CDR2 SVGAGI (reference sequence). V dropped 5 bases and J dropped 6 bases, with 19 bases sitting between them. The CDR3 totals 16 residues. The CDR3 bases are TGTGCCAGCAGTACCCGGGGAGGGGGGATCCCCGGGGAGCTGTTTTTT. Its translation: CASSTRGGGIPGELFF.

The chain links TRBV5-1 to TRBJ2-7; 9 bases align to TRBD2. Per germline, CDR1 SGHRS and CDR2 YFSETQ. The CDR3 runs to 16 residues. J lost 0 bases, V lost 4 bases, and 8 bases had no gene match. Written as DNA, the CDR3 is TGCGCCAGCAGCGTAATGACTAGCGGAAGCTCCTACGAGCAGTACTTC. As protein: CASSVMTSGSSYEQYF.

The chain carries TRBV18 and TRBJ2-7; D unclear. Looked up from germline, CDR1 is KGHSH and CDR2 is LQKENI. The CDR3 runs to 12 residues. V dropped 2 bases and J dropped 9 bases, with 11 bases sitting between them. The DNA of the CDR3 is TGTGCCAGCTCACCAATGGCGGCCAGGCAGTACTTC. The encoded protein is CASSPMAARQYF.

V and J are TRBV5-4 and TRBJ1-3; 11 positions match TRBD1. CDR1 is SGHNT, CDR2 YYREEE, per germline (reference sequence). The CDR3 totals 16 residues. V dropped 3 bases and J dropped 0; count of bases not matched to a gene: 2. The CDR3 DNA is TGTGCCAGCAGCTCCGGGACAGGGGGCTCTGGAAACACCATATATTTT. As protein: CASSSGTGGSGNTIYF.

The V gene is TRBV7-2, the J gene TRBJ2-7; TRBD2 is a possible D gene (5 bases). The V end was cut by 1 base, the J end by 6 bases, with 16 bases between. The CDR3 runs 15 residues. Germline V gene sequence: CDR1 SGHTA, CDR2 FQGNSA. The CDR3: CASSLGWGGTSEQYF. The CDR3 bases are TGTGCCAGCAGCTTAGGTTGGGGTGGTACTAGCGAGCAGTACTTC.

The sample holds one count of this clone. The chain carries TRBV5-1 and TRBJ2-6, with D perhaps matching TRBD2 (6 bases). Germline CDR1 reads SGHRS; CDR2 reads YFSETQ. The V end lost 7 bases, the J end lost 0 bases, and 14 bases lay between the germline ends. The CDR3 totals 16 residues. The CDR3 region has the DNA TGCGCCAGCGCCATGGGGGGTTCCTCTGGGGCCAACGTCCTGACTTTC. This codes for CASAMGGSSGANVLTF.

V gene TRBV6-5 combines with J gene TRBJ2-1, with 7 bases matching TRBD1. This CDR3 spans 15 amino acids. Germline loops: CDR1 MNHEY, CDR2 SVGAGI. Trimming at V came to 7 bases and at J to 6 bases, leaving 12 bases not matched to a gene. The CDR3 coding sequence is TGTGCCAGCACCCCACAGGGGTTGAACGCCAATGAGCAGTTCTTC. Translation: CASTPQGLNANEQFF.

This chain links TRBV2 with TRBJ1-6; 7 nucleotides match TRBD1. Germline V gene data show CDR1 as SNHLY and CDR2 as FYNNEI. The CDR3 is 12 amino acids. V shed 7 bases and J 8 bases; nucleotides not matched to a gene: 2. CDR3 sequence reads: CASKTGDSPLHF. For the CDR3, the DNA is TGTGCCAGCAAAACAGGGGATTCACCCCTCCACTTT.

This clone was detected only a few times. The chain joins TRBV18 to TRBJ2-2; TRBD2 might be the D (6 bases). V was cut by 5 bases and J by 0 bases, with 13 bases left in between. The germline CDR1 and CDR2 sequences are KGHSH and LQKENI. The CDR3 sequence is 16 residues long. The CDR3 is CASSALGGANTGELFF. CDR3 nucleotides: TGTGCCAGCTCAGCCCTCGGGGGAGCGAACACCGGGGAGCTGTTTTTT.